A selection of T cell receptor beta chains follows, all from one sample in a study of T cell responses to AZD1222 COVID-19 vaccine. Measured with immunoSEQ multiplex PCR; TCRdb has only the in-frame clones, and not every one. The sample records roughly 67,000 clones, about 87% being singletons. The sequencing here drew on peripheral blood, taken on day 0 of AZD1222 vaccination. Every receptor here comes from an adult in good health. CDR3s include the opening cysteine and the closing phenylalanine or tryptophan. The order of the fields is J gene, V gene, D gene, clone size, CDR3 DNA, CDR3 protein. A D gene is named only where the DNA matches it firmly. Clone size, where shown, is once, few, many, or a class for clones that have expanded.

TRBJ2-7 TRBV28 TRBD2 few TGTGCCAGCAGCCCCGGGGGGGTGGGGGAGCAGTACTTC CASSPGGVGEQYF
TRBJ1-6 TRBV21-1 - - TGTGCCAGCAGCAGAATCCTCTCAGGGAGCTCCTATAATTCACCCCTCCACTTT CASSRILSGSSYNSPLHF
TRBJ2-1 TRBV9 - - TGTGCCAGCAGCGTCACAGGATCGGGAGCAGGTCAGTTCTTC CASSVTGSGAGQFF
TRBJ2-1 TRBV14 TRBD1 - TGTGCCAGCAGCCTCTGGACAGGCTTCTCCTACAATGAGCAGTTCTTC CASSLWTGFSYNEQFF
TRBJ2-1 TRBV20-1 - - TGCAGTGCTAGTCGGGGGTTTAATGAGCAGTTCTTC CSASRGFNEQFF
TRBJ2-3 TRBV29-1 TRBD2 - TGCAGCGTTGAAGTTTGGCTAGCGGGTGCTTCAGATACGCAGTATTTT CSVEVWLAGASDTQYF
TRBJ2-2 TRBV6-2/TRBV6-3 - once TGTGCCAGCAGTTTCCAGCAGCGGGCGGGGAGGAACACCGGGGAGCTGTTTTTT CASSFQQRAGRNTGELFF
TRBJ1-6 TRBV9 TRBD1 - TGTGCCAGCAGCCCAGATATCGAGGACAGGCTAACCCTCACGCCCCTCCACTTT CASSPDIEDRLTLTPLHF
TRBJ1-5 TRBV25-1 TRBD1 - TGTGCCAGCGAGGGACAGGGTAATCAGCCCCAGCATTTT CASEGQGNQPQHF
TRBJ2-2 TRBV3-1/TRBV3-2 - - TGTGCCAGCAGCCTCTCTGCCGGGGAGCTGTTTTTT CASSLSAGELFF
TRBJ2-3 TRBV20-1 - - TGCAGTGCTAGTGATTATTATAGCACAGATACGCAGTATTTT CSASDYYSTDTQYF
TRBJ2-1 TRBV27 TRBD2 - TGTGCCAGCAGTTTATCGGGGACTAGCGGTGAGCAGTTCTTC CASSLSGTSGEQFF
TRBJ1-2 TRBV15 - - TGTGCCACCAGCAGAGGGGGGGAGAACTATGGCTACACCTTC CATSRGGENYGYTF
TRBJ1-1 TRBV7-9 - - TGTGCCAGCAGCCCGATCCCCCCCGGAGAAGCTTTCTTT CASSPIPPGEAFF
TRBJ1-6 TRBV9 - - TGTGCCAGCAGCTTTCGGGACTCCAGCTCCTATAATTCACCCCTCCACTTT CASSFRDSSSYNSPLHF
TRBJ1-1 TRBV10-3 - - TGTGCCATCAGTGAGGGTTTAGGGGAGGGGACTGAAGCTTTCTTT CAISEGLGEGTEAFF
TRBJ2-5 TRBV6-5 TRBD2 once TGTGCCAGCAGTTTCATGGGGGGGGGTAGGGAGACCCAGTACTTC CASSFMGGGRETQYF